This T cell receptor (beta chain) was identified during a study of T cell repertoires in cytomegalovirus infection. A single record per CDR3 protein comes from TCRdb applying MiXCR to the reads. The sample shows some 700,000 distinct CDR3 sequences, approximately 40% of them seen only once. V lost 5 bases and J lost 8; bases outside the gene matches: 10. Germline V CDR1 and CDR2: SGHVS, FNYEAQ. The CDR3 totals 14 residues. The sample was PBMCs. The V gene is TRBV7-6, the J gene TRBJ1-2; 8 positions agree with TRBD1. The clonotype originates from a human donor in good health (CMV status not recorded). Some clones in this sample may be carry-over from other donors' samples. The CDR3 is CASSADRGQGGYTF. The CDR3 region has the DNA TGTGCCAGCAGCGCCGACAGGGGACAAGGGGGCTACACCTTC.